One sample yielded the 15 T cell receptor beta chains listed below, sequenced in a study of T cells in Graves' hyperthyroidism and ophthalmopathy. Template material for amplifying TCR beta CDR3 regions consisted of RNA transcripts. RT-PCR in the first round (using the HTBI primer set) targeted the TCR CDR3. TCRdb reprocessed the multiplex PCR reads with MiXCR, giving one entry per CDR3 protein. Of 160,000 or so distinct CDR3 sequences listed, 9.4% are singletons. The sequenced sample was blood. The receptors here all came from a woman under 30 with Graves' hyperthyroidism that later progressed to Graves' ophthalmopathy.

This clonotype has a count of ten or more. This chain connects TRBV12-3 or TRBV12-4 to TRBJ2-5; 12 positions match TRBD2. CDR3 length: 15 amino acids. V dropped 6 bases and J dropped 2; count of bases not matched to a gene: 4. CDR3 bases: TGTGCCAGCAGCCAAGGGACTAGCGGGCAAGAGACCCAGTACTTC. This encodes CASSQGTSGQETQYF.

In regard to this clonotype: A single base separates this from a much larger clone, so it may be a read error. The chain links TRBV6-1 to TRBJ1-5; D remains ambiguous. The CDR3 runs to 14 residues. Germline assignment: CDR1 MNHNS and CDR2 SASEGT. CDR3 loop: CASSEWYSNQPQNF. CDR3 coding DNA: TGTGCCAGCAGTGAATGGTATAGCAATCAGCCCCAGAATTTT.

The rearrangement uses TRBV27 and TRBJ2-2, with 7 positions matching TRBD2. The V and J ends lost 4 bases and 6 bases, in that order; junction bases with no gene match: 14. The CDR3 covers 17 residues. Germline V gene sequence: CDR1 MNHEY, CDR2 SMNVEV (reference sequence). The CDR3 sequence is CASSSIMSPLAAGELFF. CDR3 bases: TGTGCCAGCAGTTCAATTATGTCCCCGCTAGCGGCCGGGGAGCTGTTTTTT.

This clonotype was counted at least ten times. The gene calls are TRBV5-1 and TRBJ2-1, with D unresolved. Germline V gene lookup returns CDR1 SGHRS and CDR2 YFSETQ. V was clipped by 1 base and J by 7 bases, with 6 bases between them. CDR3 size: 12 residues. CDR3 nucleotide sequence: TGCGCCAGCAGCTTGTGGTGGAATGAGCAGTTCTTC. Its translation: CASSLWWNEQFF. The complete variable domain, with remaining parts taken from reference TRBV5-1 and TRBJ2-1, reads KAGVTQTPRYLIKTRGQQVTLSCSPISGHRSVSWYQQTPGQGLQFLFEYFSETQRNKGNFPGRFSGRQFSNSRSEMNVSTLELGDSALYLCASSLWWNEQFFGPGTRLTVL.

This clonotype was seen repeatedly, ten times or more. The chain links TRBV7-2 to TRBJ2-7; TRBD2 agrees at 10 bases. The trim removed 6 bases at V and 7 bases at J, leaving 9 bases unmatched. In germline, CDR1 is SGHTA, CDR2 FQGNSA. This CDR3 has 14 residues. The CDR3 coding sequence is TGTGCCAGCAGTTTTGCTAGCGGGAGAGGGGAGCAGTACTTC. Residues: CASSFASGRGEQYF. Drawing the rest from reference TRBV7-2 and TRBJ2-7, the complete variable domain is GAGVSQSPSNKVTEKGKDVELRCDPISGHTALYWYRQSLGQGLEFLIYFQGNSAPDKSGLPSDRFSAERTGGSVSTLTIQRTQQEDSAVYLCASSFASGRGEQYFGPGTRLTVT.

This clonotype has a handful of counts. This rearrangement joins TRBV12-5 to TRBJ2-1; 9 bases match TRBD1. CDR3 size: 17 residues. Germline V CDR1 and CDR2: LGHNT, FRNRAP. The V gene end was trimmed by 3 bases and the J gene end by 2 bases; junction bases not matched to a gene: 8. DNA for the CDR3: TGTGCTAGTGGTTTTACCCTCACAGGGGGCGCCTACAATGAGCAGTTCTTC. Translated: CASGFTLTGGAYNEQFF.

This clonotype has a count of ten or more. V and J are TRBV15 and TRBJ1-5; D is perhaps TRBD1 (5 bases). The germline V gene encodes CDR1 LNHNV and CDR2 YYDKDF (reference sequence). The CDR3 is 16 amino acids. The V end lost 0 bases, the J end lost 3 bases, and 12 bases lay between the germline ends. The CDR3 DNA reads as TGTGCCACCAGCAGAGAGGGACCCTGGGACAATCAGCCCCAGCATTTT. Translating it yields CATSREGPWDNQPQHF. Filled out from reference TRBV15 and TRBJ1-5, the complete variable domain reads DAMVIQNPRYQVTQFGKPVTLSCSQTLNHNVMYWYQQKSSQAPKLLFHYYDKDFNNEADTPDNFQSRRPNTSFCFLDIRSPGLGDTAMYLCATSREGPWDNQPQHFGDGTRLSIL.

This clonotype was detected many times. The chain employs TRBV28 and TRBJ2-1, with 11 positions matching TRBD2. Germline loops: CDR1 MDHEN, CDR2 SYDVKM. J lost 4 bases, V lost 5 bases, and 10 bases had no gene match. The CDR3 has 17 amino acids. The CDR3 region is CASSPLGLAGGYNEQFF. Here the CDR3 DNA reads TGTGCCAGCAGTCCGCTGGGCCTAGCGGGGGGATACAATGAGCAGTTCTTC. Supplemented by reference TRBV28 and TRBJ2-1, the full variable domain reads DVKVTQSSRYLVKRTGEKVFLECVQDMDHENMFWYRQDPGLGLRLIYFSYDVKMKEKGDIPEGYSVSREKKERFSLILESASTNQTSMYLCASSPLGLAGGYNEQFFGPGTRLTVL.

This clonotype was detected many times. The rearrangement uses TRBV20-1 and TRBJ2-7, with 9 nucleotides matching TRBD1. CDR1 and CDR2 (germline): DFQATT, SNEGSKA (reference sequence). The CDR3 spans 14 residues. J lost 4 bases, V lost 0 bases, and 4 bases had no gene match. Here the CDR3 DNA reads TGCAGTGCTAGAGAGGGACAGGGTACTTACGAGCAGTACTTC. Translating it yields CSAREGQGTYEQYF.

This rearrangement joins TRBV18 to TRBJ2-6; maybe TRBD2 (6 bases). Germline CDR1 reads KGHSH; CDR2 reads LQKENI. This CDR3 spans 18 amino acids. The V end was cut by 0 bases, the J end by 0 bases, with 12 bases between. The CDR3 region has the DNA TGTGCCAGCTCACCACCGGGACTTTCCCTCTCTGGGGCCAACGTCCTGACTTTC. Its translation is CASSPPGLSLSGANVLTF. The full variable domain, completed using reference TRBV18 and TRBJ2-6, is NAGVMQNPRHLVRRRGQEARLRCSPMKGHSHVYWYRQLPEEGLKFMVYLQKENIIDESGMPKERFSAEFPKEGPSILRIQQVVRGDSAAYFCASSPPGLSLSGANVLTFGAGSRLTVL.

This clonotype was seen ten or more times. In DNA, the CDR3 is TGCAGCGGGGTTGGAGGGGCCACCTACGAGCAGTACTTC. Its translation: CSGVGGATYEQYF. The chain has TRBV29-1 and TRBJ2-7; a weak D match, TRBD2 (6 bases). Germline V gene lookup returns CDR1 SQVTM and CDR2 ANQGSEA. V was clipped by 7 bases and J by 2 bases, with 15 bases between them. CDR3 length: 13 amino acids.

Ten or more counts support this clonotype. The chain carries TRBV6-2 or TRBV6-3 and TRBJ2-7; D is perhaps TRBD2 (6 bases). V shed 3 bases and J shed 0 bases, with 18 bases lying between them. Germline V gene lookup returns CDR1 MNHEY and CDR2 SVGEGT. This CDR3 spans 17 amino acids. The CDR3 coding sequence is TGTGCCAGCAGTTATGCTACTAGCAGCACCAGCTCCTACGAGCAGTACTTC. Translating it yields CASSYATSSTSSYEQYF.

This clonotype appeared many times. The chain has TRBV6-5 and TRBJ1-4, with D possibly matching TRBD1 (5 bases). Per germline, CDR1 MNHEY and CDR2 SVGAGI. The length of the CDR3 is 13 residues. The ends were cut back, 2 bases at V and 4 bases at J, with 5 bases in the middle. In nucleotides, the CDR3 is TGTGCCAGCAGTTACGACAGTAATGAAAAACTGTTTTTT. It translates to CASSYDSNEKLFF.

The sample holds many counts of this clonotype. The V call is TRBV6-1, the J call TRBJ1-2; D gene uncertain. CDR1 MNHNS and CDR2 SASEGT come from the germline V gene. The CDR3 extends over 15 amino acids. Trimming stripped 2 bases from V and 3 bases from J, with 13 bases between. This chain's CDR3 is CASSELVSAHYGYTF. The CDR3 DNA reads TGTGCCAGCAGTGAATTAGTGAGCGCCCACTATGGCTACACCTTC.

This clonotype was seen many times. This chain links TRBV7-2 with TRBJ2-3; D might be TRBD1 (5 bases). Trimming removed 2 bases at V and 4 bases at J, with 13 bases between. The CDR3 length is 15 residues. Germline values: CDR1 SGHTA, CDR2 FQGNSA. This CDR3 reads CASSLWGRDPDTQYF. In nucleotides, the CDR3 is TGTGCCAGCAGCTTATGGGGCAGGGATCCAGATACGCAGTATTTT.